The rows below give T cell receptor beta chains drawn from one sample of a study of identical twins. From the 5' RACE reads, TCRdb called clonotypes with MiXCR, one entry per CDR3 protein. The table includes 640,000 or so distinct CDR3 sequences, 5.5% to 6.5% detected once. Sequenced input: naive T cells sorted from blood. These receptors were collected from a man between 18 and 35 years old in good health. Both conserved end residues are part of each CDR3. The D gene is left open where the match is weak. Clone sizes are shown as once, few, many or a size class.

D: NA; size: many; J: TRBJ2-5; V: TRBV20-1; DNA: TGCAGTGCATATAAAACAGGGTCGAAAGAGACCCAGTACTTC; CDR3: CSAYKTGSKETQYF
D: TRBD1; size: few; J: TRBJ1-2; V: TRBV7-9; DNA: TGTGCCAGCAGCTCGGAGGACAGGAGACTTTGGTATGGCTACACCTTC; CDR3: CASSSEDRRLWYGYTF
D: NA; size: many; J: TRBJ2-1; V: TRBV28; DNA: TGTGCCAGCAGTCCCTCGTGGGTTGGGGGTCATGAGCAGTTCTTC; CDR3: CASSPSWVGGHEQFF
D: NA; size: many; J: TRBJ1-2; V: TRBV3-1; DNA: TGTGCCAGCAGCCAAGGTACAGGGAGGAGCTATGGCTACACCTTC; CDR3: CASSQGTGRSYGYTF
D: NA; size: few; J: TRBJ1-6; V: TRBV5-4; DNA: TGTGCCAGCAGCTTGGAGCGCCAGGGAGCCTCACCCCTCCACTTT; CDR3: CASSLERQGASPLHF
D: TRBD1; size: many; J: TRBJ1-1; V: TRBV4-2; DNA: TGTGCCAGCAGCCAAGAAGGACAGGCTAACACTGAAGCTTTCTTT; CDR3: CASSQEGQANTEAFF
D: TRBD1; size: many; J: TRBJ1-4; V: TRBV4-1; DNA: TGCGCCAGCAGCCAACGGACAGGGTTTAGTGAAAAACTGTTTTTT; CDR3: CASSQRTGFSEKLFF
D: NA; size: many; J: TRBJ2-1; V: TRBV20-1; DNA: TGCAGTGCTAGCCCCCCCCCCTTGGGCGAGCAGTTCTTC; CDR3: CSASPPPLGEQFF
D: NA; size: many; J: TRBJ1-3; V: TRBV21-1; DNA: TGTGCCAGCAGCAAAGAGCGATCACTAAGCTCTGGAAACACCATATATTTT; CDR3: CASSKERSLSSGNTIYF
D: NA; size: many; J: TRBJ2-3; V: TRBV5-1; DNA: TGCGCCAGCAACCCAGACTCAGATACGCAGTATTTT; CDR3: CASNPDSDTQYF
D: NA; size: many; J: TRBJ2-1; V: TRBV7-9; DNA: TGTGCCAGCAGCTTAGCGGGAGACCGGAATGAGCAGTTCTTC; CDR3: CASSLAGDRNEQFF
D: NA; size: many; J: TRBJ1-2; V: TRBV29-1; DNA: TGCAGCGTGGGTAGCGTGGGTTTCAACTATGGCTACACCTTC; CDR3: CSVGSVGFNYGYTF
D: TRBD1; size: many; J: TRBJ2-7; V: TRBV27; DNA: TGTGCCAGCAGTCACAGGGGGCCTAACTACGAGCAGTACTTC; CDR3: CASSHRGPNYEQYF
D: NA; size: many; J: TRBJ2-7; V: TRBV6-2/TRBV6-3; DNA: TGTGCCAGCCACAGGGCGAACTACCCTGACGAGCAGTACTTC; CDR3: CASHRANYPDEQYF